The subject of this entry is one T cell receptor beta chain. The source of the sample is a study of blood T cell repertoires in COVID-19. On the study more broadly: Material from acute and convalescent COVID-19 was sourced from the United States, Italy and Spain. PBMCs, B-cell-depleted T cells, or T cells were the source of the cDNA or gDNA that made up the material.

Sequencing used immunoSEQ multiplex PCR; TCRdb keeps in-frame clones, though not all of them. Counted here are about 49,000 clones, approximately 80% occurring once; the ten biggest clones make up approximately 20%. The CDR3 has 15 amino acids. Per the germline V gene, CDR1 is MNHEY and CDR2 is SMNVEV (reference sequence). Trimming removed 8 bases from V and 0 bases from J; junction bases left unmatched: 9. The chain employs TRBV27 and TRBJ1-1; 7 bases map to TRBD1. The specimen was peripheral blood. This clonotype originated in a woman of 80 years or more with COVID-19, enrolled during active disease. The CDR3 region is CASPNRGPMNTEAFF. CDR3 sequence (DNA): TGTGCCAGCCCCAACAGGGGCCCGATGAACACTGAAGCTTTCTTT.